The T cell receptor (beta chain) described here comes from a study of shared clonotypes between healthy human individuals (TCRdb year 2020). About the study as a whole: The cohort included three men and a couple of women between 18 and 49 years of age. To estimate repertoire size and how much clonotypes are shared between individuals, the study performed deep sequencing of blood TCR repertoires from five healthy adults. For each donor, CD4 naive and CD4 memory were each run on three plates, CD8 naive on two plates, and CD8 memory on one plate. Each donor's leukapheresis produced roughly between roughly 0.85 and 9 billion PBMCs. To increase sequencing depth and limit assay-specific biases, TCR repertoire library preparation and sequencing were carried out by different laboratories using diverse techniques. The full study reports these points: Clonotypes shared by all four sorted-subset donors showed higher generation probabilities than non-shared clonotypes. Rarefaction of sorted-subset datasets indicated incomplete sequencing despite the large sequencing depth. Pairwise subsampling led to the expectation that sequencing depth would affect the degree of clonotype sharing among donors. Sampling was restricted to blood, and TCR repertoires in tissues likely differ from the TCR repertoires found in blood. Sharing across several donors was observed for roughly 5.4% of naive CD4, under 4% of naive CD8, over 2% of memory CD4, and approximately 0.41% of memory CD8 clonotypes. Naive subsets generally had larger estimated clonotype richness than memory subsets. The genetic and exposure-history diversity represented was limited by the small number of donors.

The donors were healthy, HIV-negative adults with no recently reported acute infections or vaccinations. All donors were Caucasian adults living in Nashville, Tennessee, USA. Magnetic negative selection was used to enrich CD4+ T cells, after which naive cells were positively selected on CD45RA and the negative fraction became the memory subset. Blood was obtained by leukapheresis, after which PBMCs were separated by Ficoll-Histopaque density gradient centrifugation and cryopreserved in liquid nitrogen vapor phase. Analytical flow cytometry was used to check the purity and quantity of every magnetically sorted T cell population. From each sorted fraction, genomic DNA was isolated and quantified by UV absorbance on a Nanodrop 2000c. On this clone itself: There is no known antigen for this receptor. Per-base qualities were not stored, and no clone one base away is much larger.

Using the deep immunoSEQ assay, multiplex PCR amplified TCR CDR3 regions from genomic DNA. Genomic DNA extracted from each cell subset was distributed evenly over all wells of several immunoSEQ 96-well plates, and each plate served as one replicate. For sorted subsets, 200 ng of genomic DNA, equivalent to about 30,000 T cell genomes, went into each replicate PCR. Purified libraries were measured with a Qubit 3.0 fluorometer, size-checked on a Bioanalyzer 2100, and measured again with the KAPA Library Quantification kit. Each immunoSEQ 96-well plate was sequenced on its own single-read 150-cycle Illumina NextSeq 550 flow cell. From the authors' description of their analysis: Because the immunoSEQ output included only junctional sequences and no quality scores, the filtering could not be the same as the filtering used for full-length reads. Sequences were annotated with PyIR, a Python wrapper for IgBLAST v1.9, using IMGT germline references to assign V/J genes and CDR3. Reads were removed for weak V/J assignments (E-value above 1e-6), missing CDR3, stop codons, out-of-frame junctions, or ambiguous translated residues. V3J clonotypes were defined by identical inferred V gene, J gene, and CDR3 amino acid sequence. The percentage overlap between two repertoires was calculated by dividing the number of shared unique clonotypes by the size of the smaller repertoire. Richness of each repertoire was evaluated using RTK rarefaction, the Chao1 estimator, and Recon v2.1 estimates of unobserved clonotypes. For all TCRbeta clonotypes obtained by the gDNA method from a handful of donors, generation probabilities were computed with OLGA. The table comes from immuneACCESS by way of TCRdb, which keeps in-frame sequences with V and J called. Part of the clones is missing from these tables; in studies checked, under half for an unresolved V gene and the rest for unknown reasons. V, J and clone size were drawn from that table, and D and trimming were deduced from the DNA. Across this sample there are fewer than 3 million clones, with just under 95% seen only once. The leading ten clones occupy more than 0.35% of the sample.

V is shortened by 5 bases, J by 2 bases, and the region joining them spans 12 bases. The cysteine opens and the phenylalanine closes a CDR3 of 15 amino acids. Just CDR3 DNA is preserved here, 45 bases in frame from base 1. The germline V gene (reference sequence) specifies MNHEY as CDR1 and SMNVEV as CDR2. Sample: naive CD4+ T cells from PBMCs. This specimen's cell subset or site label, per the study, means: CD45RA+ positively selected. The TCR comes from a man aged 18-30 years in good health. Some clones in this sample may be carry-over from other donors' samples. The chain was built from TRBV27 and TRBJ2-2; no D gene is confidently identified. The CDR3 is CASSHRRSNTGELFF. DNA sequence: TGTGCCAGCAGTCACCGACGGAGTAACACCGGGGAGCTGTTTTTT.